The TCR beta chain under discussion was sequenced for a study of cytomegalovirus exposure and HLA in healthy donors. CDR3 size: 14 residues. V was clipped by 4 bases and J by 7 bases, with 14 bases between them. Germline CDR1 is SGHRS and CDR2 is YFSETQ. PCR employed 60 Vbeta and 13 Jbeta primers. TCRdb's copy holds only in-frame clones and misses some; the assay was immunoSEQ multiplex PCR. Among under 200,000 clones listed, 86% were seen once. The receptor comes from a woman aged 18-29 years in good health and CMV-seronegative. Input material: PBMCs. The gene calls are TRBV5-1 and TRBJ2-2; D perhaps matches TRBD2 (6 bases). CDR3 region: CASSRASEGGELFF. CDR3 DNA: TGCGCCAGCAGCCGGGCTAGCGAGGGCGGGGAGCTGTTTTTT.